These 27 T cell receptor beta chains were all obtained from the same sample, sequenced in a study of identical twins. A single record per CDR3 protein comes from TCRdb applying MiXCR to the 5' RACE reads. The sample consists of just over 500,000 distinct CDR3 sequences, 20% to 25% of them appearing once. The same data also went into a second study, on T cells expressing NK-cell markers.

The sample was CD4+ T cells sorted from blood. The receptors derive from a woman under 30 in good health.

The chain combines TRBV4-3 with TRBJ1-2, with unresolved D. The V gene lost 0 bases and the J gene lost 1 base, with 6 bases spanning the gap. CDR3 length: 14 residues. CDR1 and CDR2 from the germline V gene are LGHNA and YSLEER. DNA for the CDR3: TGCGCCAGCAGCCAAGATCTCGGTAACTATGGCTACACCTTC. As protein: CASSQDLGNYGYTF.

The rearrangement joins TRBV29-1 to TRBJ2-3; possibly TRBD1 or TRBD2 for D (5 bases each). Trimming pared 3 bases from V and 4 bases from J, leaving 17 bases between. The CDR3 covers 15 residues. Germline V gene lookup returns CDR1 SQVTM and CDR2 ANQGSEA. CDR3 region: CSVEGTHRGADTQYF. DNA for the CDR3: TGCAGCGTTGAGGGGACCCACAGAGGCGCAGATACGCAGTATTTT.

This clonotype was seen only once. The chain uses TRBV4-2 and TRBJ2-1; 11 positions agree with TRBD2. This CDR3 contains 16 residues. J was trimmed by 8 bases and V by 0 bases; bases with no gene match: 6. Per the germline V gene, CDR1 is LGHNA and CDR2 is YNFKEQ. The DNA of the CDR3 is TGTGCCAGCAGCCAAGAGGAAATAGCGGGGGGGCATGAGCAGTTCTTC. Translated, it gives CASSQEEIAGGHEQFF.

This clonotype has ten or more counts. The genes are TRBV6-2 or TRBV6-3 and TRBJ2-7; D ambiguous. The CDR3 has 12 amino acids. The V gene lost 4 bases and the J gene lost 0 bases, with 4 bases spanning the gap. Germline V lookup: CDR1 MNHEY, CDR2 SVGEGT. DNA of the CDR3: TGTGCCAGCAGTTCCCCCTCCTACGAGCAGTACTTC. Translated: CASSSPSYEQYF.

This rearrangement joins TRBV29-1 to TRBJ2-1, with 10 bases lining up with TRBD2. J lost 0 bases, V lost 5 bases, and 4 bases had no gene match. There are 15 residues in the CDR3. Germline V CDR1 and CDR2: SQVTM, ANQGSEA. The CDR3 DNA is TGCAGCGTTCCTGGACTAGCGGACTCCTACAATGAGCAGTTCTTC. It specifies CSVPGLADSYNEQFF.

There are a few counts of this clonotype. This chain uses TRBV5-1 with TRBJ2-1, with 14 bases that match TRBD2. The CDR3 sequence is 17 residues long. Germline-derived CDR1 and CDR2 are SGHRS and YFSETQ. V lost 7 bases, J lost 0 bases, and 6 bases stayed unmatched. The CDR3 here is CASSGTSGRLSYNEQFF. The CDR3 coding sequence is TGCGCCAGCTCCGGGACTAGCGGGAGACTCTCCTACAATGAGCAGTTCTTC.

The chain recombines TRBV11-1 with TRBJ2-6; 10 nucleotides align to TRBD2. This CDR3 is built from 19 residues. Germline V gives CDR1 SGHAT, CDR2 FQDESV (reference sequence). The V and J ends lost 7 bases and 2 bases, in that order; junction bases with no gene match: 14. This chain's CDR3 is CASTQRRTSGTTGANVLTF. In DNA, the CDR3 is TGTGCCAGCACCCAAAGACGGACTAGCGGAACCACTGGGGCCAACGTCCTGACTTTC.

The chain has TRBV5-1 and TRBJ1-4; D is unclear. The CDR3 is 13 amino acids. Germline-derived CDR1 and CDR2 are SGHRS and YFSETQ. Trimming shortened V by 0 bases and J by 6 bases, and 6 bases separated the two germline ends. The CDR3 DNA sequence: TGCGCCAGCAGCTTGGTTTCCCATGAAAAACTGTTTTTT. It encodes CASSLVSHEKLFF.

This clonotype has only one observation. An end of the junction differs from the germline gene, which may be a read error. The V gene is TRBV7-7, the J gene TRBJ2-5; the match to TRBD1 covers 9 bases. The V gene's germline CDR1 is SSHAT and CDR2 FNYEAQ (reference sequence). CDR3 length: 15 residues. CDR3 coding DNA: TGTGCTAGCAGCGTTGGGACAGGGAGCGGGGAGACCCAGTACTTC. It translates to CASSVGTGSGETQYF.

CDR3 nucleotide sequence: TGTGCCAGCAGCTTAAAGGGGGAAGGGCGTCAGTACTTC. Translation: CASSLKGEGRQYF. This rearrangement joins TRBV7-8 to TRBJ2-7, with D tentatively TRBD1 (6 bases). Germline CDR1 and CDR2: SGHVS and FQNEAQ. The CDR3 has 13 residues. The germline V and J ends were trimmed by 2 bases and 10 bases, with 15 bases remaining between them.

This clonotype has ten or more counts. The V call is TRBV27, the J call TRBJ2-3; 9 positions match TRBD2. This CDR3 is built from 16 residues. CDR1 MNHEY and CDR2 SMNVEV come from the germline V gene (reference sequence). With 6 bases clipped from V and 1 base from J, the junction kept 8 bases outside the gene matches. The CDR3 DNA is TGTGCCAGCAGCCCCTTAGCGGGAGTGGGCACAGATACGCAGTATTTT. The encoded protein is CASSPLAGVGTDTQYF.

There are many counts of this clonotype. The chain has TRBV6-2 or TRBV6-3 and TRBJ2-1, with D unresolved. V was trimmed by 4 bases and J by 6 bases, leaving 10 bases between them. Germline V gene data show CDR1 as MNHEY and CDR2 as SVGEGT. This CDR3 is built from 13 residues. The CDR3 spells CASSSTRGNEQFF. CDR3 DNA: TGTGCCAGCAGTTCAACCCGTGGCAATGAGCAGTTCTTC.

V gene TRBV10-3 combines with J gene TRBJ1-1; 7 bases line up with TRBD1. The CDR3 length is 12 residues. Germline lookup yields CDR1 ENHRY and CDR2 SYGVKD. V was pared by 9 bases and J by 4 bases, with 5 bases of the junction left unmatched. The DNA for the CDR3 is TGTGCCATTACTGCAGGGGGCACTGAAGCTTTCTTT. Translating gives CAITAGGTEAFF.

The rearrangement links TRBV5-5 to TRBJ1-3; 8 bases map to TRBD1. V gave up 2 bases and J gave up 3 bases; unmatched junction bases: 4. Germline CDR1 is SGHKS and CDR2 is YYEKEE (reference sequence). This CDR3 region has 15 residues. The CDR3 here is CASSFQTGDGNTIYF. The CDR3 DNA reads TGTGCCAGCAGCTTCCAGACAGGGGATGGAAACACCATATATTTT.

This clonotype was counted only a few times. The genes are TRBV6-4 and TRBJ1-1; D not resolved. V was cut by 5 bases and J by 8 bases, with 9 bases left in between. Germline V gives CDR1 MRHNA, CDR2 SNTAGT. The length of the CDR3 is 11 residues. The CDR3 bases are TGTGCCAGCAGTATGACGACCGAAGCTTTCTTT. Residues: CASSMTTEAFF.

This clonotype was found many times. J is TRBJ2-1 and V is TRBV5-1; D remains ambiguous. Germline-derived CDR1 and CDR2 are SGHRS and YFSETQ. V lost 5 bases and J 4 bases, leaving 4 bases between the germline ends. The CDR3 has 11 residues. The CDR3 is CASRDYNEQFF. In DNA form, the CDR3 reads TGCGCCAGCAGGGATTACAATGAGCAGTTCTTC. The full variable domain, its missing parts supplied by reference TRBV5-1 and TRBJ2-1, is KAGVTQTPRYLIKTRGQQVTLSCSPISGHRSVSWYQQTPGQGLQFLFEYFSETQRNKGNFPGRFSGRQFSNSRSEMNVSTLELGDSALYLCASRDYNEQFFGPGTRLTVL.

The rearrangement links TRBV5-1 to TRBJ2-2; D ambiguous. The CDR3 totals 15 residues. Trimming removed 0 bases at V and 4 bases at J, with 10 bases between. The V gene's germline CDR1 is SGHRS and CDR2 YFSETQ. The CDR3 region has the DNA TGCGCCAGCAGCTTGGGGTGGAAAGGCACCGGGGAGCTGTTTTTT. Its translation is CASSLGWKGTGELFF. Using reference TRBV5-1 and TRBJ2-2 for the parts outside the CDR3, the full variable domain is KAGVTQTPRYLIKTRGQQVTLSCSPISGHRSVSWYQQTPGQGLQFLFEYFSETQRNKGNFPGRFSGRQFSNSRSEMNVSTLELGDSALYLCASSLGWKGTGELFFGEGSRLTVL.

A few counts support this clonotype. The rearrangement joins TRBV10-3 to TRBJ2-3; TRBD2 matches 7 bases. The CDR3 runs to 11 residues. CDR1 is ENHRY and CDR2 is SYGVKD in the germline V gene. With V trimmed by 8 bases and J by 6 bases, 2 bases remained unmatched. The CDR3 sequence: CAIHGGDTQYF. In nucleotides, the CDR3 is TGTGCCATCCACGGGGGGGATACGCAGTATTTT.

This clonotype turned up a few times. The chain couples TRBV19 to TRBJ1-2; D is uncertain. Germline assignment: CDR1 LNHDA and CDR2 SQIVND (reference sequence). The CDR3 runs 12 residues. V was clipped by 7 bases and J by 8 bases, with 14 bases between them. In DNA, the CDR3 is TGTGCCAGTATAGCGTCGACGGGCGGCTACACCTTC. It yields the protein CASIASTGGYTF.

J is TRBJ2-3 and V is TRBV4-3; 10 bases map to TRBD2. The V and J ends lost 4 bases and 1 base, in that order; junction bases with no gene match: 8. Germline CDR1 LGHNA, CDR2 YSLEER. This CDR3 spans 17 amino acids. For the CDR3, the DNA is TGCGCCAGCAGCCCAACTTTAGGACTAGCGGGCACAGATACGCAGTATTTT. Translating it yields CASSPTLGLAGTDTQYF.

This chain links TRBV7-9 with TRBJ2-7; the D is unclear. The V end was cut by 2 bases, the J end by 2 bases, with 13 bases between. Germline V gene lookup returns CDR1 SEHNR and CDR2 FQNEAQ (reference sequence). The CDR3 consists of 15 residues. This CDR3 reads CASSLSGPSPYEQYF. CDR3 nucleotide sequence: TGTGCCAGCAGCTTATCCGGGCCGAGCCCCTACGAGCAGTACTTC.

The chain combines TRBV20-1 with TRBJ2-3; D not certain. V was trimmed by 0 bases and J by 5 bases, leaving 15 bases between them. The CDR3 runs to 15 residues. Germline V CDR1 and CDR2: DFQATT, SNEGSKA (reference sequence). CDR3 residues: CSARDPRRAGDTQYF. The DNA for the CDR3 is TGCAGTGCTAGAGATCCGCGACGAGCCGGAGATACGCAGTATTTT.

This clonotype has ten or more counts. The chain carries TRBV7-7 and TRBJ2-1; perhaps TRBD2 as D (6 bases). With 2 bases removed from V and 0 bases from J, the gap between germline ends came to 11 bases. This CDR3 region has 16 residues. From germline, CDR1 is SSHAT and CDR2 FNYEAQ (reference sequence). This CDR3 reads CASSLLAGSSYNEQFF. The CDR3 region has the DNA TGTGCCAGCAGCTTATTGGCGGGAAGCTCCTACAATGAGCAGTTCTTC. The full variable domain, with the rest looked up from reference TRBV7-7 and TRBJ2-1, is GAGVSQSPRYKVTKRGQDVTLRCDPISSHATLYWYQQALGQGPEFLTYFNYEAQPDKSGLPSDRFSAERPEGSISTLTIQRTEQRDSAMYRCASSLLAGSSYNEQFFGPGTRLTVL.

This clonotype has just a few counts. The chain joins TRBV28 to TRBJ1-1, with 9 bases aligning to TRBD1. Germline values: CDR1 MDHEN, CDR2 SYDVKM. This CDR3 comprises 15 residues. Unmatched junction bases numbered 13, after V lost 7 bases and J lost 7 bases. The CDR3 DNA follows: TGTGCCAGCATTTTTCCGGGACAGGGCCAAGGTGAAGCTTTCTTT. Amino acid sequence: CASIFPGQGQGEAFF.

This clonotype came up a few times. The genes are TRBV10-3 and TRBJ2-3; 8 bases match TRBD2. CDR3 size: 16 residues. With 4 bases clipped from V and 0 bases from J, the junction kept 6 bases outside the gene matches. Germline V gene data show CDR1 as ENHRY and CDR2 as SYGVKD. The CDR3 here is CAISGTSPESTDTQYF. CDR3 in DNA: TGTGCCATCAGTGGGACTAGCCCTGAGAGCACAGATACGCAGTATTTT.

This clonotype was seen a few times. This chain links TRBV20-1 with TRBJ2-3, with D possibly being TRBD2 (5 bases). Trimming took 0 bases from V and 2 from J, leaving 15 bases between them. The germline CDR1 and CDR2 sequences are DFQATT and SNEGSKA (reference sequence). This CDR3 has 16 amino acids. The CDR3 nucleotides are TGCAGTGCTAGAGATCTGTTTCGGGGAAACACAGATACGCAGTATTTT. Translated, it gives CSARDLFRGNTDTQYF.

This clonotype was counted between two and nine times. The chain links TRBV20-1 to TRBJ1-2, with unresolved D. From germline, CDR1 is DFQATT and CDR2 SNEGSKA (reference sequence). Trimming left V 3 bases short and J 4 bases short, with 15 bases between. This CDR3 region has 14 residues. The CDR3 DNA sequence: TGCAGTGCTAGTTCATCCGCTAGTTCCTATGGCTACACCTTC. Encoded protein: CSASSSASSYGYTF.